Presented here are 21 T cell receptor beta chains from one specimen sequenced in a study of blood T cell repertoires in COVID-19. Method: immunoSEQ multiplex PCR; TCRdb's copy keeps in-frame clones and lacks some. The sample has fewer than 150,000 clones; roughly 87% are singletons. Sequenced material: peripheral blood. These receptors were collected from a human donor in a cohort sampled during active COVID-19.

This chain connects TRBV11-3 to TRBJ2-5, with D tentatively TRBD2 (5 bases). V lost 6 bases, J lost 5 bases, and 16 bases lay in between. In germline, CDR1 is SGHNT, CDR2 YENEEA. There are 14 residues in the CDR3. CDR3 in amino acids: CASSSGRGSETQYF. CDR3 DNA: TGTGCCAGCAGTTCAGGCCGGGGTTCGGAGACCCAGTACTTC.

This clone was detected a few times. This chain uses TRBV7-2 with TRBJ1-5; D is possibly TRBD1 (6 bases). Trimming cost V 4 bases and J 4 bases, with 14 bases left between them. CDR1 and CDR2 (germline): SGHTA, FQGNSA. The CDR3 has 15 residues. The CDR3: CASSYRTVVNQPQHF. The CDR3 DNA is TGTGCCAGCAGCTATAGGACAGTTGTAAATCAGCCCCAGCATTTT.

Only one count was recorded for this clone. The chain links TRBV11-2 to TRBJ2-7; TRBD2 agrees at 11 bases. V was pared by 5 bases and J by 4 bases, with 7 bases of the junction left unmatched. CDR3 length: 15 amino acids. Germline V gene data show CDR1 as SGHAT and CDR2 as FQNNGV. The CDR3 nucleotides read TGTGCCAGCAGCCCGCGCACTAGCGGGGGTTACGAGCAGTACTTC. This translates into CASSPRTSGGYEQYF.

Here the CDR3 reads CASSIGQGANYGYTF. The CDR3 DNA sequence: TGTGCCAGTAGTATCGGACAGGGGGCGAACTATGGCTACACCTTC. The chain uses TRBV19 and TRBJ1-2, with 11 bases aligning to TRBD1. The CDR3 is 15 amino acids. From germline, CDR1 is LNHDA and CDR2 SQIVND (reference sequence). V lost 3 bases and J lost 2; bases outside the gene matches: 2.

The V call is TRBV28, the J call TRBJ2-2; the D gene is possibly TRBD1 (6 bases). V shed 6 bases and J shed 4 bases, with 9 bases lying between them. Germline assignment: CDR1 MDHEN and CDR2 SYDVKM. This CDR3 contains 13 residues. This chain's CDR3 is CASSRGSTGELFF. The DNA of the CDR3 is TGTGCCAGCAGCAGGGGCTCCACCGGGGAGCTGTTTTTT.

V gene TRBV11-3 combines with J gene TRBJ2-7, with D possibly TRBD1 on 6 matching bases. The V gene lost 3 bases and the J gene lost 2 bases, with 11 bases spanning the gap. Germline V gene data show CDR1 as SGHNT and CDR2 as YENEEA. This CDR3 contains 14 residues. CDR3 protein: CASSFGQGTYEQYF. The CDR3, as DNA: TGTGCCAGCAGCTTCGGTCAGGGGACCTACGAGCAGTACTTC.

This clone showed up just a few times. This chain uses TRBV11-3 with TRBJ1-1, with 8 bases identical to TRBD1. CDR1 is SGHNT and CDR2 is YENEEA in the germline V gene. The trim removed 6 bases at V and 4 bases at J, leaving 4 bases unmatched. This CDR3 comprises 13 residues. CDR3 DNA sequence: TGTGCCAGCAGTGGACAGGGTAGCACTGAAGCTTTCTTT. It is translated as CASSGQGSTEAFF.

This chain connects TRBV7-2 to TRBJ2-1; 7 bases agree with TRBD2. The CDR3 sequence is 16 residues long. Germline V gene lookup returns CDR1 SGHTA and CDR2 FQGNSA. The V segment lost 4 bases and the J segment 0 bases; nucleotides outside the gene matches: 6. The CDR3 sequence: CASSSASGDSYNEQFF. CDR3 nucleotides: TGTGCCAGCAGCTCCGCTAGCGGAGACTCCTACAATGAGCAGTTCTTC.

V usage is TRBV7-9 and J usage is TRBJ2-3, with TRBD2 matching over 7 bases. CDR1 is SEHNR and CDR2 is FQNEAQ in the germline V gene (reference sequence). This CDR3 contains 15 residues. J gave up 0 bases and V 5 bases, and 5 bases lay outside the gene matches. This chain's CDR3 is CASSGELASTDTQYF. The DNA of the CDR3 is TGTGCCAGCAGCGGAGAACTAGCGAGCACAGATACGCAGTATTTT.

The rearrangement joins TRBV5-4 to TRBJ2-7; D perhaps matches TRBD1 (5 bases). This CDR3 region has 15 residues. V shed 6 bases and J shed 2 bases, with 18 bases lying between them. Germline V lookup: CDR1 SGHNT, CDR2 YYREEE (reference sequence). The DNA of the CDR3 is TGTGCCAGCAACCCTGGGGCAGGGCGGACCTACGAGCAGTACTTC. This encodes CASNPGAGRTYEQYF.

The CDR3 sequence: CASSPGTGDYGYTF. The DNA of the CDR3 is TGTGCCAGCAGCCCGGGGACAGGGGACTATGGCTACACCTTC. J is TRBJ1-2 and V is TRBV5-4; 10 bases line up with TRBD1. Germline V lookup: CDR1 SGHNT, CDR2 YYREEE (reference sequence). J lost 3 bases, V lost 4 bases, and 3 bases had no gene match. The CDR3 consists of 14 residues.

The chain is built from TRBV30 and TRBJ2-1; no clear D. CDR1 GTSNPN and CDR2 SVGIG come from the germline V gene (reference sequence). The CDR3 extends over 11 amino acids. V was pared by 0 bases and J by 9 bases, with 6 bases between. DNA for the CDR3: TGTGCCTGGAGTGTGATCGGTGAGCAGTTCTTC. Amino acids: CAWSVIGEQFF.

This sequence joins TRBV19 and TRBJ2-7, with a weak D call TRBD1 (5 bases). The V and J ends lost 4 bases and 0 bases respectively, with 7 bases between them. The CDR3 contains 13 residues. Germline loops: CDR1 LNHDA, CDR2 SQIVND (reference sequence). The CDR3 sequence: CASSNRTSYEQYF. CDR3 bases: TGTGCCAGTAGTAACAGGACCTCCTACGAGCAGTACTTC. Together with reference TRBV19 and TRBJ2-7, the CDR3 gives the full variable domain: DGGITQSPKYLFRKEGQNVTLSCEQNLNHDAMYWYRQDPGQGLRLIYYSQIVNDFQKGDIAEGYSVSREKKESFPLTVTSAQKNPTAFYLCASSNRTSYEQYFGPGTRLTVT.

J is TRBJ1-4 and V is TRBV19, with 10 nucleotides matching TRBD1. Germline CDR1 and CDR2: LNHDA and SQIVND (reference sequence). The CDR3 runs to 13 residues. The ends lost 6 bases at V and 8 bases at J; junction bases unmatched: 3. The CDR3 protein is CASSRTGGEKLFF. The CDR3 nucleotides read TGTGCCAGTAGCCGGACAGGGGGGGAAAAACTGTTTTTT.

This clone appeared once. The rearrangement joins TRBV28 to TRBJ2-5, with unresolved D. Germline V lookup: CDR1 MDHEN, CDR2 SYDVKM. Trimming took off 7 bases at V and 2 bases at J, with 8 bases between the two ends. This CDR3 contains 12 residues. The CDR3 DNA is TGTGCCAGCAACAGTTTGCAAGAGACCCAGTACTTC. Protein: CASNSLQETQYF.

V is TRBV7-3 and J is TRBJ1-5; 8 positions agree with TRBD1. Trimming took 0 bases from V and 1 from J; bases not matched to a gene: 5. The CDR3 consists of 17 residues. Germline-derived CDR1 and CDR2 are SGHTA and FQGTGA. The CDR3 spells CASSLTQGARSNQPQHF. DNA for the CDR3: TGTGCCAGCAGCTTAACGCAGGGGGCAAGAAGCAATCAGCCCCAGCATTTT.

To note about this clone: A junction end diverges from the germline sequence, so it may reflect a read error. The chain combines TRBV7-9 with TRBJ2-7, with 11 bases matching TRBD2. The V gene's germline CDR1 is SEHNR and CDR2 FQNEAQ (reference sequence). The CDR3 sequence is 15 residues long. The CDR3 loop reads CASSSTGTSGHSMDF. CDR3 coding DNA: TGTGCCAGCAGCTCAACAGGGACTAGCGGACATAGTATGGACTTC.

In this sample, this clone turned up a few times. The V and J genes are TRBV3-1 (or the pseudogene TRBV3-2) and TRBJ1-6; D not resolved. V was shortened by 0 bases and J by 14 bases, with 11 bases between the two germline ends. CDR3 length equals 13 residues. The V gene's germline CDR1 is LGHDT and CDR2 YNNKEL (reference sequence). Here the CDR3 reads CASSQERGLTLHF. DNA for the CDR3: TGTGCCAGCAGCCAAGAAAGAGGCCTAACCCTCCACTTT.

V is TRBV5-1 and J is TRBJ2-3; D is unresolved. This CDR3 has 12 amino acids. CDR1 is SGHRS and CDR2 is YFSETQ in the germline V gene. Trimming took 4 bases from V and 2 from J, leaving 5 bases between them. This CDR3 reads CASSTTTDTQYF. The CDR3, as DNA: TGCGCCAGCAGCACAACCACAGATACGCAGTATTTT.

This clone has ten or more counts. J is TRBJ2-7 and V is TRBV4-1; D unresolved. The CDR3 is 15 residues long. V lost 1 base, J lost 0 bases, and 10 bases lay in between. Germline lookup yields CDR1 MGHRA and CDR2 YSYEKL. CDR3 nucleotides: TGCGCCAGCAGCCAAGCGAGTTTTAGCTCCTACGAGCAGTACTTC. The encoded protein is CASSQASFSSYEQYF.

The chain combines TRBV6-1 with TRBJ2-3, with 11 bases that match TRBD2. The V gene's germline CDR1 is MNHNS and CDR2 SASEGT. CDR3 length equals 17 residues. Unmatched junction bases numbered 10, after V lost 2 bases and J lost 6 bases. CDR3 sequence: CASSERPSGGTTDTQYF. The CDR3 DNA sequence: TGTGCCAGCAGTGAAAGGCCTAGCGGGGGGACTACGGATACGCAGTATTTT.